This T cell receptor (beta chain) appears in the sequencing data of a study of shared T cell receptors in the human thymus. V shed 2 bases and J shed 6 bases, with 20 bases lying between them. The V gene's germline CDR1 is LGHNA and CDR2 YSLEER. The length of the CDR3 is 16 residues. Generated by immunoSEQ multiplex PCR, the TCRdb table keeps only in-frame clones and is missing some. The sample lists fewer than 700,000 clones; 88% were seen once. A further study also used this sample, focusing on human thymus T cells. That investigation notes: The donor group consisted of healthy Finnish infants who were having corrective surgery for congenital heart defects. Corrective heart surgery yielded the resections from which the thymus tissue came. Related studies noted strongly shared thymic repertoires across unrelated people.

The receptor comes from a boy under three years old with a congenital heart defect. This rearrangement joins TRBV4-3 to TRBJ2-7; weak D call: TRBD2 (5 bases). Sequenced sample: thymocytes. This CDR3 reads CASSQHASFLAGEQYF. For the CDR3, the DNA is TGCGCCAGCAGCCAACACGCCTCATTTCTCGCGGGCGAGCAGTACTTC.